These 26 T cell receptor beta chains were sequenced from one sample in a study of blood T cell repertoires in COVID-19. TCRdb's table, derived via immunoSEQ multiplex PCR, lists solely in-frame clones and lacks some. The sample has about 420,000 clones; over 85% are singletons. The sequencing input was peripheral blood. The receptors derive from a man aged 18 to 30 with COVID-19, enrolled during active disease.

The rearrangement uses TRBV7-9 and TRBJ2-5; D may be TRBD1 or TRBD2 (5 bases each). This CDR3 has 11 amino acids. Germline V gives CDR1 SEHNR, CDR2 FQNEAQ (reference sequence). Trimming took off 7 bases at V and 5 bases at J, with 8 bases between the two ends. The CDR3 sequence is CASTREETQYF. CDR3 in DNA: TGTGCCAGCACCAGGGAGGAGACCCAGTACTTC.

V is TRBV6-5 and J is TRBJ1-2, with D tentatively TRBD1 (6 bases). V shed 0 bases and J shed 4 bases, with 15 bases lying between them. This CDR3 contains 16 residues. Germline loops: CDR1 MNHEY, CDR2 SVGAGI. CDR3 bases: TGTGCCAGCAGTTACTCGTCCGGGACACCGTTCTATGGCTACACCTTC. Protein sequence: CASSYSSGTPFYGYTF.

The chain links TRBV27 to TRBJ2-7, with D maybe TRBD1 (6 bases). Germline CDR1 MNHEY, CDR2 SMNVEV (reference sequence). The CDR3 spans 16 residues. The V end lost 5 bases, the J end lost 7 bases, and 24 bases lay between the germline ends. CDR3 region: CASSPLLRGPGEEQYF. In DNA, the CDR3 is TGTGCCAGCAGTCCACTCCTCAGGGGCCCAGGGGAAGAGCAGTACTTC.

The chain carries TRBV6-2 or TRBV6-3 and TRBJ2-4; D is possibly TRBD1 (5 bases). In germline, CDR1 is MNHEY, CDR2 SVGEGT. V dropped 5 bases and J dropped 8 bases, with 22 bases sitting between them. This CDR3 comprises 16 residues. CDR3 residues: CASSPAPTARYDIQYF. CDR3 bases: TGTGCCAGCAGTCCCGCCCCGACAGCCCGTTATGACATTCAGTACTTC.

V gene TRBV6-5 combines with J gene TRBJ1-6, with 7 bases aligning to TRBD1. This CDR3 has 15 amino acids. The junction had 10 bases not matched to a gene; V was cut back by 5 bases and J by 9 bases. CDR1 is MNHEY, CDR2 SVGAGI, per germline. In nucleotides, the CDR3 is TGTGCCAGCAGTCCGTCAGGGGGTATTGGTTCACCCCTCCACTTT. Amino acid sequence: CASSPSGGIGSPLHF.

The chain links TRBV6-4 to TRBJ2-6, with D perhaps TRBD2 (6 bases). This CDR3 contains 15 residues. V dropped 6 bases and J dropped 1 base, with 10 bases sitting between them. Germline V lookup: CDR1 MRHNA, CDR2 SNTAGT. CDR3 sequence (DNA): TGTGCCAGCAGCGCACGGGGGTCTGGGGCCAACGTCCTGACTTTC. This codes for CASSARGSGANVLTF.

This clone has only a few counts. The chain combines TRBV27 with TRBJ1-3, with TRBD1 matching 8 bases. V was clipped by 5 bases and J by 5 bases; unmatched bases: 11. The CDR3 has 16 amino acids. CDR1 and CDR2 (germline): MNHEY, SMNVEV (reference sequence). The CDR3 nucleotides are TGTGCCAGCAGTCAAGTAGGGACAGGAGATCGAAACACCATATATTTT. Encoded protein: CASSQVGTGDRNTIYF.

The chain employs TRBV6-5 and TRBJ1-5, with D possibly matching TRBD1 (6 bases). The V gene's germline CDR1 is MNHEY and CDR2 SVGAGI. Trimming removed 6 bases at V and 2 bases at J, with 11 bases between. This CDR3 has 14 amino acids. The CDR3 here is CASSHRAGNQPQHF. CDR3 nucleotides: TGTGCCAGCAGCCACAGGGCTGGCAATCAGCCCCAGCATTTT.

The rearrangement joins TRBV6-1 to TRBJ2-7; TRBD2 matches 7 bases. V lost 3 bases and J lost 5; bases outside the gene matches: 4. The CDR3 totals 13 residues. The V gene's germline CDR1 is MNHNS and CDR2 SASEGT. The CDR3 DNA is TGTGCCAGCAGTGACGCGGGAGACCACGAGCAGTACTTC. It translates to CASSDAGDHEQYF.

This chain connects TRBV6-4 to TRBJ2-1; the match to TRBD1 covers 7 bases. Per germline, CDR1 MRHNA and CDR2 SNTAGT. J lost 8 bases, V lost 4 bases, and 5 bases had no gene match. The CDR3 spans 13 residues. CDR3 sequence: CASSVITGDEQFF. In DNA form, the CDR3 reads TGTGCCAGCAGTGTCATTACAGGGGATGAGCAGTTCTTC.

This chain connects TRBV15 to TRBJ1-2, with a weak D call TRBD1 (5 bases). This CDR3 has 14 amino acids. Germline loops: CDR1 LNHNV, CDR2 YYDKDF (reference sequence). Trimming shortened V by 1 base and J by 3 bases, and 9 bases separated the two germline ends. CDR3 sequence: CATSRGGGDYGYTF. Written as DNA, the CDR3 is TGTGCCACCAGCAGAGGGGGAGGGGACTATGGCTACACCTTC. The full variable domain, in which reference TRBV15 and TRBJ1-2 provide the parts outside the CDR3, is DAMVIQNPRYQVTQFGKPVTLSCSQTLNHNVMYWYQQKSSQAPKLLFHYYDKDFNNEADTPDNFQSRRPNTSFCFLDIRSPGLGDTAMYLCATSRGGGDYGYTFGSGTRLTVV.

J is TRBJ1-1 and V is TRBV10-2; 7 nucleotides match TRBD1. The CDR3 contains 16 residues. Germline V lookup: CDR1 WSHSY, CDR2 SAAADI. The ends lost 4 bases at V and 5 bases at J; junction bases unmatched: 13. For the CDR3, the DNA is TGCGCCAGCAGTGGGCCGCCGGAGGGGGCGTATACTGAAGCTTTCTTT. It encodes CASSGPPEGAYTEAFF.

The V gene is TRBV5-6, the J gene TRBJ2-7; the D is unclear. V gave up 2 bases and J gave up 3 bases, with 3 bases separating them. The CDR3 is 11 residues long. Germline CDR1 SGHDT, CDR2 YYEEEE. In nucleotides, the CDR3 is TGTGCCAGCAGCTTCAACTACGAGCAGTACTTC. Its protein is CASSFNYEQYF.

This chain joins TRBV5-1 and TRBJ2-2; weak D call: TRBD1 (6 bases). V was pared by 4 bases and J by 0 bases, with 10 bases between. The CDR3 sequence is 15 residues long. Germline values: CDR1 SGHRS, CDR2 YFSETQ. In nucleotides, the CDR3 is TGCGCCAGCAGCCCGGACAGCCCGAACACCGGGGAGCTGTTTTTT. Translating gives CASSPDSPNTGELFF.

The rearrangement joins TRBV11-2 to TRBJ2-5; 9 bases align to TRBD1. V lost 2 bases, J lost 4 bases, and 8 bases stayed unmatched. The CDR3 spans 16 residues. In germline, CDR1 is SGHAT, CDR2 FQNNGV. CDR3 protein: CASSLWGTGPGETQYF. DNA of the CDR3: TGTGCCAGCAGCTTATGGGGGACAGGGCCAGGAGAGACCCAGTACTTC.

This clone came up a few times. The chain joins TRBV12-3 or TRBV12-4 to TRBJ1-2; 8 bases agree with TRBD1. After removal of 5 bases from V and 8 bases from J, the junction contained 7 bases not matched to a gene. The CDR3 covers 13 residues. CDR3 region: CASSAQGVEGYTF. The DNA of the CDR3 is TGTGCCAGCAGTGCACAGGGGGTGGAGGGCTACACCTTC.

Notes on this clone: The same CDR3 also results from other DNA sequences found in this sample. The chain is built from TRBV5-4 and TRBJ2-7; the D gene is possibly TRBD1 (5 bases). Germline lookup yields CDR1 SGHNT and CDR2 YYREEE (reference sequence). CDR3 size: 14 residues. The germline V and J ends were trimmed by 0 bases and 3 bases, with 10 bases remaining between them. CDR3 region: CASSLEQGRYEQYF. The DNA for the CDR3 is TGTGCCAGCAGCTTGGAGCAGGGCCGCTACGAGCAGTACTTC.

The V gene is TRBV7-3, the J gene TRBJ2-5; 8 nucleotides align to TRBD1. The length of the CDR3 is 13 residues. CDR1 and CDR2 from the germline V gene are SGHTA and FQGTGA. The trim removed 2 bases at V and 5 bases at J, leaving 1 base unmatched. CDR3: CASSLDRGETQYF. The CDR3 DNA sequence: TGTGCCAGCAGCTTAGACAGGGGTGAGACCCAGTACTTC. The entire variable domain, with the rest obtained from reference TRBV7-3 and TRBJ2-5, is as follows: GAGVSQTPSNKVTEKGKYVELRCDPISGHTALYWYRQSLGQGPEFLIYFQGTGAADDSGLPNDRFFAVRPEGSVSTLKIQRTERGDSAVYLCASSLDRGETQYFGPGTRLLVL.

This chain uses TRBV5-1 with TRBJ2-7, with 10 bases fitting TRBD2. Germline-derived CDR1 and CDR2 are SGHRS and YFSETQ. V shed 2 bases, J shed 6 bases, and the junction held 5 bases outside the gene matches. This CDR3 is 14 amino acids long. The CDR3: CASSFLAGEGEQYF. The DNA for the CDR3 is TGCGCCAGCAGCTTCCTAGCGGGAGAGGGCGAGCAGTACTTC.

This clone appeared a single time. This sample also contains other DNA sequences that code for the same CDR3. J is TRBJ1-5 and V is TRBV19; the D gene is possibly TRBD1 (6 bases). Trimming cost V 4 bases and J 1 base, with 8 bases left between them. Germline CDR1 and CDR2: LNHDA and SQIVND (reference sequence). The CDR3 covers 14 residues. The CDR3, as DNA: TGTGCCAGTAGTACAGGACAGAGCAATCAGCCCCAGCATTTT. It translates to CASSTGQSNQPQHF. Using reference TRBV19 and TRBJ1-5 for the parts outside the CDR3, the full variable domain is DGGITQSPKYLFRKEGQNVTLSCEQNLNHDAMYWYRQDPGQGLRLIYYSQIVNDFQKGDIAEGYSVSREKKESFPLTVTSAQKNPTAFYLCASSTGQSNQPQHFGDGTRLSIL.

The chain uses TRBV19 and TRBJ2-6; TRBD1 might be the D (5 bases). The CDR3 covers 13 residues. Germline V gene data show CDR1 as LNHDA and CDR2 as SQIVND (reference sequence). Trimming removed 7 bases at V and 10 bases at J, with 14 bases between. CDR3 loop: CASKIDRLNVLTF. DNA for the CDR3: TGTGCCAGTAAGATCGACAGATTGAACGTCCTGACTTTC.

The V gene is TRBV4-1, the J gene TRBJ2-2, with D possibly being TRBD2 (7 bases). The CDR3 has 16 amino acids. With 0 bases removed from V and 7 bases from J, the gap between germline ends came to 15 bases. CDR1 MGHRA and CDR2 YSYEKL come from the germline V gene. The CDR3 DNA follows: TGCGCCAGCAGCCAAGATGAGGGGGGACTACACGGGGAGCTGTTTTTT. Its protein product is CASSQDEGGLHGELFF.

The chain uses TRBV29-1 and TRBJ1-2, with 7 nucleotides matching TRBD1. The CDR3 has 13 amino acids. The germline gives CDR1 SQVTM, CDR2 ANQGSEA. J was trimmed by 4 bases and V by 6 bases; bases with no gene match: 8. Here the CDR3 DNA reads TGCAGCGTGTACAGACCAGGGGGCTATGGCTACACCTTC. Translation gives CSVYRPGGYGYTF.

This chain connects TRBV2 to TRBJ2-1; the D gene is possibly TRBD1 (8 bases). The CDR3 has 16 amino acids. V lost 5 bases, J lost 0 bases, and 14 bases lay in between. CDR1 SNHLY and CDR2 FYNNEI come from the germline V gene. For the CDR3, the DNA is TGTGCCAGCAGTAACCACAGGGGGGGCTCCTACAATGAGCAGTTCTTC. Protein: CASSNHRGGSYNEQFF.

The V and J genes are TRBV19 and TRBJ1-5; D is perhaps TRBD1 (6 bases). Trimming shortened V by 1 base and J by 6 bases, and 16 bases separated the two germline ends. Per germline, CDR1 LNHDA and CDR2 SQIVND (reference sequence). The CDR3 is 16 residues long. CDR3 residues: CASSIGGGLKGQPQHF. CDR3 sequence (DNA): TGTGCCAGTAGTATAGGGGGGGGGCTGAAGGGTCAGCCCCAGCATTTT. Complete variable domain (other parts from reference TRBV19 and TRBJ1-5): DGGITQSPKYLFRKEGQNVTLSCEQNLNHDAMYWYRQDPGQGLRLIYYSQIVNDFQKGDIAEGYSVSREKKESFPLTVTSAQKNPTAFYLCASSIGGGLKGQPQHFGDGTRLSIL.

The V and J genes are TRBV28 and TRBJ2-7; perhaps TRBD1 as D (5 bases). The CDR3 loop spans 12 amino acids. Germline CDR1 and CDR2: MDHEN and SYDVKM. The V and J ends lost 3 bases and 4 bases respectively, with 7 bases between them. DNA for the CDR3: TGTGCCAGCAGTTTTGGGGCGTACGAGCAGTACTTC. Residues: CASSFGAYEQYF.